This T cell receptor beta chain was captured by sequencing in a study of cytomegalovirus exposure and HLA in healthy donors. J lost 2 bases, V lost 8 bases, and 5 bases had no gene match. Germline CDR1 WNHNN, CDR2 SYGVQD (reference sequence). The CDR3 contains 13 residues. This clone has only one observation. Its specificity is unknown. The donors (healthy individuals) were bone marrow donors. With 60 Vbeta and 13 Jbeta primers, the PCR was carried out. The method was immunoSEQ multiplex PCR; TCRdb's version includes in-frame clones alone and lacks a portion of them. The table lists more than 250,000 clones, approximately 90% of them singletons. Study conclusions and caveats: The authors later found TCR association rates varying by HLA locus, with DRB1 most and HLA-C fewest.

The rearrangement joins TRBV10-1 to TRBJ2-5; 7 nucleotides agree with TRBD2. This receptor was identified in a young woman in good health and CMV-seronegative. Sequenced: PBMCs. CDR3 protein: CASSSAGQETQYF. CDR3 DNA sequence: TGCGCCAGCTCATCAGCGGGGCAAGAGACCCAGTACTTC.